The TCR beta chain described here comes from a study of T-cell reconstitution after alpha-beta-depleted transplantation in children. The CDR3 has 13 residues. Trimming stripped 2 bases from V and 2 bases from J, with 7 bases between. The germline V gene has CDR1 SGHDT and CDR2 YYEEEE. This clonotype was seen at least ten times. Its cognate antigen is unknown. Preparation of the TCRbeta library involved a method that used unique molecular identifiers. TCRdb recomputed calls from the PCR reads with MiXCR, one row per CDR3 protein. The table shows roughly 570,000 distinct CDR3 sequences, with 25% to 30% occurring only once. Findings and caveats of the study: Once a year had passed after transplant, T-cell counts and diversity came mostly from newly produced T cells.

This receptor was identified in a boy in the first two years of life with Wiskott-Aldrich syndrome, due to receive a stem cell transplant. The chain is built from TRBV5-6 and TRBJ1-2; a possible D gene is TRBD1 (6 bases). The sequences come from PBMCs, collected before TCRalphabeta/CD19-depleted stem cell transplant. The CDR3 region has the DNA TGTGCCAGCAGCTTAGACAGGAACTATGGCTACACCTTC. Its translation is CASSLDRNYGYTF. Drawing the rest from reference TRBV5-6 and TRBJ1-2, the complete variable domain is DAGVTQSPTHLIKTRGQQVTLRCSPKSGHDTVSWYQQALGQGPQFIFQYYEEEERQRGNFPDRFSGHQFPNYSSELNVNALLLGDSALYLCASSLDRNYGYTFGSGTRLTVV.